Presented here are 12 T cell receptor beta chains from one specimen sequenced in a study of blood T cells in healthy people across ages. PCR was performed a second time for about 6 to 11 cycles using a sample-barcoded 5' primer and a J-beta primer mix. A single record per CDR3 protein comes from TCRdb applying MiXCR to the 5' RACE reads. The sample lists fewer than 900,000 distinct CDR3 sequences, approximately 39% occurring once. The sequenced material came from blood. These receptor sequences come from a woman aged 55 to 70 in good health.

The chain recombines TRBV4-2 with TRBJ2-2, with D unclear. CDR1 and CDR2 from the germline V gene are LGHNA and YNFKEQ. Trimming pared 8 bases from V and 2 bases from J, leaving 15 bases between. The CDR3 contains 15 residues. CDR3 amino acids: CASLAFPANTGELFF. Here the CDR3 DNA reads TGTGCCAGCTTAGCCTTCCCTGCTAACACCGGGGAGCTGTTTTTT.

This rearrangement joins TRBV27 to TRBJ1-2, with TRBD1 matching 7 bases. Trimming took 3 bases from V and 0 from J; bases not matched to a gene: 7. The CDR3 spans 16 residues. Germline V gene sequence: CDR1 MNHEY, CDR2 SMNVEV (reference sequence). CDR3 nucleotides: TGTGCCAGCAGTTTGTCGAGGGACAGAGCTAACTATGGCTACACCTTC. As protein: CASSLSRDRANYGYTF.

Here the CDR3 reads CASSSRGGTDVQYF. CDR3 bases: TGTGCCAGCAGTTCCCGAGGCGGGACAGATGTGCAGTATTTT. The chain is built from TRBV12-3 or TRBV12-4 and TRBJ2-3, with a weak D call TRBD1 (7 bases). The CDR3 extends over 14 amino acids. Trimming cost V 4 bases and J 11 bases, with 19 bases left between them.

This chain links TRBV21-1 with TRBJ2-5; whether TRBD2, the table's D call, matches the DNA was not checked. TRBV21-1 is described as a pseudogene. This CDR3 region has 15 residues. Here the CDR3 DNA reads TGTGCCAGCCCCGCTTTGGCAGGGTTAGGGAATGAGCAGTACTTC. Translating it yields CASPALAGLGNEQYF.

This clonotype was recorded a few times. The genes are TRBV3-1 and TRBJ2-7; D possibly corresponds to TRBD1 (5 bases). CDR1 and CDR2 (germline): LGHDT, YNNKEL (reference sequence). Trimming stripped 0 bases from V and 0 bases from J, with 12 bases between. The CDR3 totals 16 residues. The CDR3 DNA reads TGTGCCAGCAGCCAAGATCAGACAGCAATCTCCTACGAGCAGTACTTC. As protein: CASSQDQTAISYEQYF.

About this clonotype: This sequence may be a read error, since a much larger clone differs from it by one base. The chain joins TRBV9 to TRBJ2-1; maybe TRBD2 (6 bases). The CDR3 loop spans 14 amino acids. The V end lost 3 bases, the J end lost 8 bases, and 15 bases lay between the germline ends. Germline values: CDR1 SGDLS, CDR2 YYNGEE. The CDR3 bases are TGTGCCAGCAGCGGGACTATCGGGAGAGATGAGCAGTTCTTC. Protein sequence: CASSGTIGRDEQFF. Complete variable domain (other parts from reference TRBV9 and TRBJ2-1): DSGVTQTPKHLITATGQRVTLRCSPRSGDLSVYWYQQSLDQGLQFLIQYYNGEERAKGNILERFSAQQFPDLHSELNLSSLELGDSALYFCASSGTIGRDEQFFGPGTRLTVL.

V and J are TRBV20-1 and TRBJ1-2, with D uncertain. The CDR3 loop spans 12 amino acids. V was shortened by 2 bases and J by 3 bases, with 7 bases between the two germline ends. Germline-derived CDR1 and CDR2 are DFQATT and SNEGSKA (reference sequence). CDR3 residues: CSARRQDYGYTF. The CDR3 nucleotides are TGCAGTGCTAGACGGCAGGACTATGGCTACACCTTC.

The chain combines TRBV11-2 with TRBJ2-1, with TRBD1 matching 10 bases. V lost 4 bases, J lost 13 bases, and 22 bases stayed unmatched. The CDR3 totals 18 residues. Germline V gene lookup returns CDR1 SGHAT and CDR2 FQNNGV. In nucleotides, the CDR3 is TGTGCCAGCAGCTGGGGACAGGGGATTGTATCGGGTGGGGAGACCCAGTTCTTC. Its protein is CASSWGQGIVSGGETQFF.

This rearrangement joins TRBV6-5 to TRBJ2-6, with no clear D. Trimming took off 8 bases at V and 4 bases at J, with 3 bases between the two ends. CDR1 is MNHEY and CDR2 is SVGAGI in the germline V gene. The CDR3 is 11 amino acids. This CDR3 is CASRGANVLTF. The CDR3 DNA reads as TGTGCCAGCCGGGGGGCCAACGTCCTGACTTTC.

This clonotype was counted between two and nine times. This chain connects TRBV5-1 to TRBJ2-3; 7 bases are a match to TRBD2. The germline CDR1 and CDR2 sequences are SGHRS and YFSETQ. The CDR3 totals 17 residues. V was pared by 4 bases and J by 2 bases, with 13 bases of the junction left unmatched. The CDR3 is CASSPLLAGDLTDTQYF. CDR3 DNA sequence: TGCGCCAGCAGCCCTCTTCTGGCGGGGGACCTCACAGATACGCAGTATTTT.

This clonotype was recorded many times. CDR3 sequence reads: CATRSKGTSGSRDEQYF. The DNA of the CDR3 is TGTGCCACCCGATCGAAGGGGACTAGCGGGAGTCGCGACGAGCAGTACTTC. V is TRBV7-2 and J is TRBJ2-7; TRBD2 matches at 14 bases. This CDR3 has 17 amino acids. Germline V CDR1 and CDR2: SGHTA, FQGNSA. V was clipped by 10 bases and J by 5 bases; unmatched bases: 16.

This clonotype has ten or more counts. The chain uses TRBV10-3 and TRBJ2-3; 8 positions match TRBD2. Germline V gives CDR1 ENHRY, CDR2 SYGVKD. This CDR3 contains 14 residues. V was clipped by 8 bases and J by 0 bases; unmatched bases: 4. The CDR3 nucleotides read TGTGCCATCCGGACTAGCACTAGCACAGATACGCAGTATTTT. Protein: CAIRTSTSTDTQYF.